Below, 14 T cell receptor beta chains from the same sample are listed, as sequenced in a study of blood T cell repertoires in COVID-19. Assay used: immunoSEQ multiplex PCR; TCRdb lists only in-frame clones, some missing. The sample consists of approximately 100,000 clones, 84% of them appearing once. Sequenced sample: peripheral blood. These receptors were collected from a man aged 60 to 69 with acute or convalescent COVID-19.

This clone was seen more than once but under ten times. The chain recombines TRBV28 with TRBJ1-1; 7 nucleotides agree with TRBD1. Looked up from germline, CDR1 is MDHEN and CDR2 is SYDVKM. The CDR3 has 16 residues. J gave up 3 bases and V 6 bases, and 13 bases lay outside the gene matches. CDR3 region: CASSPPSRQGYTEAFF. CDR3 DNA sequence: TGTGCCAGCAGCCCGCCCTCCAGACAGGGCTACACTGAAGCTTTCTTT.

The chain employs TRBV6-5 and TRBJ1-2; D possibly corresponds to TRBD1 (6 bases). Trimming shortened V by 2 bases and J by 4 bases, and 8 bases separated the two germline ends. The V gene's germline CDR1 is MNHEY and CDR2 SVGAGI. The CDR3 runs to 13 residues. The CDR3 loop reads CASSYGQSYGYTF. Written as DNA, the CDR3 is TGTGCCAGCAGTTACGGACAGAGCTATGGCTACACCTTC.

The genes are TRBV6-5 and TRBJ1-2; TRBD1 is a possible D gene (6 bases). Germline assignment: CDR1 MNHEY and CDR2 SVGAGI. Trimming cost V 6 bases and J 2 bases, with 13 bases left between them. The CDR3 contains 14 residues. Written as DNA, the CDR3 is TGTGCCAGCAGGGCCACAGGGAGCAACTATGGCTACACCTTC. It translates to CASRATGSNYGYTF.

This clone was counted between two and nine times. The CDR3 loop reads CASSLFQNEAFF. In nucleotides, the CDR3 is TGTGCCAGCAGCTTATTCCAAAATGAAGCTTTCTTT. J is TRBJ1-1 and V is TRBV11-2; no clear D gene. The CDR3 is 12 amino acids. Germline values: CDR1 SGHAT, CDR2 FQNNGV. Trimming left V 2 bases short and J 7 bases short, with 8 bases between.

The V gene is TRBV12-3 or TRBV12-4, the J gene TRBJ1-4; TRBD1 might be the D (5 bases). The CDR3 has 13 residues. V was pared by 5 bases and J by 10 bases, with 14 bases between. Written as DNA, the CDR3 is TGTGCCAGCAGTCCCTCCACGGGGGGAAAACTGTTTTTT. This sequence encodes CASSPSTGGKLFF.

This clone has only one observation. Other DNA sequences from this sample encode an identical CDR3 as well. In DNA form, the CDR3 reads TGTGCCTGGAGTGTTCGGGGGAACACTGAAGCTTTCTTT. It yields the protein CAWSVRGNTEAFF. The rearrangement joins TRBV30 to TRBJ1-1; D gene ambiguous. The CDR3 has 13 residues. The germline CDR1 and CDR2 sequences are GTSNPN and SVGIG (reference sequence). Trimming pared 0 bases from V and 1 base from J, leaving 6 bases between.

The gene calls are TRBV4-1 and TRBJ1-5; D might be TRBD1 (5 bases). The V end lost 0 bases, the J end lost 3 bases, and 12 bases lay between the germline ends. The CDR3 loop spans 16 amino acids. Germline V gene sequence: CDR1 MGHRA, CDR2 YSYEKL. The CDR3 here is CASSQDGALDNQPQHF. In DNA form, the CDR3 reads TGCGCCAGCAGCCAAGATGGGGCGTTAGACAATCAGCCCCAGCATTTT.

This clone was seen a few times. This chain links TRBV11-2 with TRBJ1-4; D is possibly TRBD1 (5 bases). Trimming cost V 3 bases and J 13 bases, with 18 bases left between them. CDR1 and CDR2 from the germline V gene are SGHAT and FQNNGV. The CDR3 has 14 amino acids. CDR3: CASSFHQGSGGLFF. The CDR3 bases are TGTGCCAGCAGCTTTCACCAGGGTTCCGGGGGACTGTTTTTT.

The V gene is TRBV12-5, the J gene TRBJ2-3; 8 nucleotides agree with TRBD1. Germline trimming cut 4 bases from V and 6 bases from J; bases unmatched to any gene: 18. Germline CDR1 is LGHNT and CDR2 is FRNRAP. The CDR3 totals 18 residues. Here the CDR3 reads CASGSILDRGGSMDTQYF. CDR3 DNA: TGTGCTAGTGGTTCTATACTCGACAGGGGAGGTAGTATGGATACGCAGTATTTT.

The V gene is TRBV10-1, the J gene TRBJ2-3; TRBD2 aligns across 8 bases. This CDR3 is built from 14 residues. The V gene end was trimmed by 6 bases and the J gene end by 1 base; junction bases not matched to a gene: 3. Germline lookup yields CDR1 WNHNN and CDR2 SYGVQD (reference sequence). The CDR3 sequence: CASSLAGRTDTQYF. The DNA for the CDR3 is TGCGCCAGCAGCCTAGCGGGTCGCACAGATACGCAGTATTTT.

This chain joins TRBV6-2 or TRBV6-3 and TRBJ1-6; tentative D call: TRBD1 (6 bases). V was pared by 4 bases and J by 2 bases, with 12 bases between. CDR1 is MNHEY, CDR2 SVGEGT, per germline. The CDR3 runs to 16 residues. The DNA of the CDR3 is TGTGCCAGCAGTTTGGGACACCGAACCTATAATTCACCCCTCCACTTT. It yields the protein CASSLGHRTYNSPLHF.

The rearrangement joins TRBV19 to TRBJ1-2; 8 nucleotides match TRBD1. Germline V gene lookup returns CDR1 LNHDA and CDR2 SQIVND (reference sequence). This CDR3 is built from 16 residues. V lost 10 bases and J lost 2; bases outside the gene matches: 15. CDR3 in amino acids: CAIRGSRQGNNYGYTF. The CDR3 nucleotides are TGTGCCATTAGAGGGTCCCGACAGGGGAACAACTATGGCTACACCTTC.

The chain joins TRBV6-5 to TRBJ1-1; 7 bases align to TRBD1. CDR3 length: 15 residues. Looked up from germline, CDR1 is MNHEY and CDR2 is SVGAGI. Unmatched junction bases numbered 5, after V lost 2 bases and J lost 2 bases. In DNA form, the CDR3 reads TGTGCCAGCAGTTACCGGGACAGCTTAAACACTGAAGCTTTCTTT. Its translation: CASSYRDSLNTEAFF.

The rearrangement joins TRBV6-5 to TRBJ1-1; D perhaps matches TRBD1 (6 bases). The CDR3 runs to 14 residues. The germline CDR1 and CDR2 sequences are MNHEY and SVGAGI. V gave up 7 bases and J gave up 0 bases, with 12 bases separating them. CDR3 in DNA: TGTGCCAGCACTTCCTGGACAGTGAACACTGAAGCTTTCTTT. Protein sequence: CASTSWTVNTEAFF.